The T cell receptor (beta chain) under discussion was sequenced for a study of Ad26.COV2.S vaccination and SARS-CoV-2 variants. Sample treatment: around 19 received Ad26.COV2.S at low or high dose, single or two shots; about 5 received placebo; per-sample allocation not given. All samples were drawn on day 63, counting from the first vaccine or placebo injection. The CDR3 has 15 amino acids. CDR1 and CDR2 from the germline V gene are SGHRS and YFSETQ. The V end lost 0 bases, the J end lost 4 bases, and 10 bases lay between the germline ends. Profiled with immunoSEQ multiplex PCR; TCRdb holds only in-frame clones, not every one. This table holds about 400,000 clones, 83% found once.

The specimen was peripheral blood, collected in a trial of Ad26.COV2.S vaccine versus placebo. The receptor's source is a person between 18 and 60 years old who received the Ad26.COV2.S COVID-19 vaccine or a placebo. V usage is TRBV5-1 and J usage is TRBJ1-4; unclear D gene. The CDR3: CASSLVGSSNEKLFF. The DNA of the CDR3 is TGCGCCAGCAGCTTGGTTGGCAGCAGTAATGAAAAACTGTTTTTT.